This TCR beta chain originates from a study of cytomegalovirus exposure and HLA in healthy donors. Study summary: According to later analysis, the same platform produced the 120 validation and about 700 first-cohort repertoires.

The donors were members of the validation cohort comprising some 130 subjects, separate from the roughly 650-subject first cohort. Overall study results and limits: TCR beta chains numbering roughly 150 were designated cytomegalovirus-associated.

V trimming: 4 bases; J trimming: 2 bases; junction bases outside the gene matches: 8. CDR3 size: 15 residues. Germline-derived CDR1 and CDR2 are GTSNPN and SVGIG (reference sequence). With respect to this clone: What it binds is unknown.

TCRdb's table, derived via immunoSEQ multiplex PCR, lists solely in-frame clones and lacks some. The sample yields some 78,000 clones, less than 96% seen once. The sample consisted of PBMCs. The receptor's source is a man younger than 35 in good health and CMV-seropositive. This chain connects TRBV30 to TRBJ1-2; 9 positions match TRBD1. In DNA, the CDR3 is TGTGCCTGGACAACAGGGGGCCTCTCGAACTATGGCTACACCTTC. It translates to CAWTTGGLSNYGYTF.